This TCR beta chain was recovered during a study of OX40 agonist ivuxolimab in advanced cancers. Sequenced by immunoSEQ multiplex PCR; TCRdb stores in-frame clones only, minus some. The table includes 45,000 to 70,000 clones, approximately 86% detected once. This clone was found a few times. This CDR3 spans 13 amino acids. CDR1 MDHEN and CDR2 SYDVKM come from the germline V gene. V lost 8 bases and J lost 7, with 18 bases in between. The sample in question was CD4+ or CD8+ T cells sorted from blood, obtained in a trial of the OX40 agonist ivuxolimab. The chain joins TRBV28 to TRBJ2-7; maybe TRBD1 (5 bases). The clonotype originates from an adult with an advanced solid tumor such as melanoma, head and neck, liver or kidney cancer. CDR3 sequence reads: CASSNRAGREQYF. CDR3 DNA: TGTGCCAGCTCGAACCGGGCAGGGCGTGAGCAGTACTTC.